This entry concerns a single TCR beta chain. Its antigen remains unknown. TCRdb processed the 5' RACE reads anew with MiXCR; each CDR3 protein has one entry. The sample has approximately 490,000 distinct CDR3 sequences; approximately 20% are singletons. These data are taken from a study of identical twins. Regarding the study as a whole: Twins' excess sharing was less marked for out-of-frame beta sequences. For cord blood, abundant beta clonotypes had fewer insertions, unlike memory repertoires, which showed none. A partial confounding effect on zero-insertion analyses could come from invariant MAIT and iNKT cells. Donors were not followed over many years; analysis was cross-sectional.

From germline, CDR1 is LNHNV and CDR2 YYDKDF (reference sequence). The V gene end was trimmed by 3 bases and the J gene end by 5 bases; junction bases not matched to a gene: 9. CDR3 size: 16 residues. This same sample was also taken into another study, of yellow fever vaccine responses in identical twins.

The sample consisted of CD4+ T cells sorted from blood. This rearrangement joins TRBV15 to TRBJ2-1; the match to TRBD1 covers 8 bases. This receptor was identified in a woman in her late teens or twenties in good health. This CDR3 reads CATSSYEDRVNNEQFF. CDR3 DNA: TGTGCCACCAGCAGCTACGAGGACAGGGTTAACAATGAGCAGTTCTTC. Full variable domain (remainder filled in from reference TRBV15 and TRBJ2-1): DAMVIQNPRYQVTQFGKPVTLSCSQTLNHNVMYWYQQKSSQAPKLLFHYYDKDFNNEADTPDNFQSRRPNTSFCFLDIRSPGLGDTAMYLCATSSYEDRVNNEQFFGPGTRLTVL.